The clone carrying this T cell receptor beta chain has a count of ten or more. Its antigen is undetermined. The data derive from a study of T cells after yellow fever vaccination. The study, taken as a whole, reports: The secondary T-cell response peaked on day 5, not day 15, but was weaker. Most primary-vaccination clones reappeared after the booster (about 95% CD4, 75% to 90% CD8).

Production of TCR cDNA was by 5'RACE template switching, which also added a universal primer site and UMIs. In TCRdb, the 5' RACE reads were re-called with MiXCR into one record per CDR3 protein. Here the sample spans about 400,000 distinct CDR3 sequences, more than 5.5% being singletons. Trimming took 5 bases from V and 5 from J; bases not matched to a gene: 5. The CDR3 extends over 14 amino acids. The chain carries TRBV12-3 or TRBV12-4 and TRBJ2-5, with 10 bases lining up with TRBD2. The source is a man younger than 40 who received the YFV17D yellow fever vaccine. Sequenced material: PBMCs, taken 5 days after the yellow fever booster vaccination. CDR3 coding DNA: TGTGCCAGCAGTGCATCTAGCGGGAGTGAGACCCAGTACTTC. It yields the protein CASSASSGSETQYF.